This TCR beta chain was sequenced during a study of T cells after yellow fever vaccination. In this sample, this clonotype turned up a few times. Its target is not known. As TCR cDNA was made by 5'RACE template switching, a universal primer site and UMIs were added. In TCRdb, the 5' RACE reads were re-called with MiXCR into one record per CDR3 protein. The sample shows approximately 550,000 distinct CDR3 sequences, roughly 14% of them seen only once. Germline CDR1 is SGHTA and CDR2 is FQGNSA. J gave up 6 bases and V 3 bases, and 5 bases lay outside the gene matches. CDR3 size: 15 residues. The study's findings and limits: A weaker but faster secondary response was observed, peaking on day 5 versus 15.

This sequence originates from a man younger than 40 who received the YFV17D yellow fever vaccine. The starting material was PBMCs, obtained on the day of the yellow fever booster vaccination. The J gene is TRBJ2-1, the V gene TRBV7-2; 10 bases fit TRBD2. CDR3 loop: CASSFTVAGGNEQFF. CDR3 bases: TGTGCCAGCAGCTTCACTGTAGCGGGGGGCAATGAGCAGTTCTTC.